Described below is a single T cell receptor beta chain sequence and its context. The target antigen is unknown. The data were obtained in a study of radiation and T cells in renal cell carcinoma. Trimming cost V 4 bases and J 5 bases, with 19 bases left between them. Germline CDR1 reads SGHRS; CDR2 reads YFSETQ. The CDR3 contains 15 residues. Study outcomes and limitations: Without pretreatment biopsies, baseline tumor clonotype presence was undetermined.

Time point: blood 4 weeks post-SBRT, at nephrectomy. Treatment defined: 15 Gy SBRT to primary tumor, nephrectomy 4 weeks later. Radiation-treated patients gave blood at baseline, week 2 and week 4. The protocol was immunoSEQ multiplex PCR, while the TCRdb copy is restricted to in-frame clones and leaves out a portion. The table shows 150,000 or so clones, with about 87% occurring only once. The V gene is TRBV5-1, the J gene TRBJ2-7, with D possibly matching TRBD2 (6 bases). This clonotype was obtained from a woman aged 45-65 years with renal cell carcinoma. Source: blood, taken from a patient whose treatment included radiotherapy and nephrectomy. The CDR3 here is CASSPVVGVADEQYF. DNA for the CDR3: TGCGCCAGCAGCCCGGTGGTAGGGGTAGCGGACGAGCAGTACTTC.